This entry lists 18 T cell receptor beta chains sequenced from one sample in a study of T-cell memory formation after mild COVID-19. Each CDR3 protein is one row after TCRdb ran MiXCR on the 5' RACE reads. The sample includes 400,000 to 550,000 distinct CDR3 sequences, roughly 25% of them seen just once. The sample taken for sequencing was PBMCs or a T cell subset sorted from them (not recorded which). The receptors derive from an adult woman who had mild COVID-19 (a few samples of this study predate the infection). Cell type and time point are not known.

The chain couples TRBV10-3 to TRBJ1-1; D might be TRBD1 (5 bases). Germline V gene lookup returns CDR1 ENHRY and CDR2 SYGVKD. This CDR3 is 13 amino acids long. Trimming took off 4 bases at V and 4 bases at J, with 10 bases between the two ends. In DNA form, the CDR3 reads TGTGCCATCAGTGGTCAGGGCGGCACTGAAGCTTTCTTT. It codes for CAISGQGGTEAFF.

The rearrangement joins TRBV5-1 to TRBJ2-3, with D hard to call. CDR3 length: 15 residues. Germline V gene sequence: CDR1 SGHRS, CDR2 YFSETQ. The V gene lost 0 bases and the J gene lost 1 base, with 9 bases spanning the gap. CDR3 nucleotides: TGCGCCAGCAGCTTGGCGTTTCCGGGCACAGATACGCAGTATTTT. Encoded protein: CASSLAFPGTDTQYF.

The chain is built from TRBV7-3 and TRBJ2-1; TRBD2 agrees at 13 bases. CDR3 length: 15 amino acids. Germline trimming cut 3 bases from V and 12 bases from J; bases unmatched to any gene: 8. Germline V gene data show CDR1 as SGHTA and CDR2 as FQGTGA. This CDR3 reads CASSLGTSGTSGQFF. CDR3 DNA sequence: TGTGCCAGCAGCTTGGGGACTAGCGGGACGTCCGGGCAGTTCTTC.

This clonotype was detected only a few times. The chain carries TRBV5-4 and TRBJ2-5, with unresolved D. This CDR3 spans 12 amino acids. The V end lost 0 bases, the J end lost 5 bases, and 5 bases lay between the germline ends. The germline V gene encodes CDR1 SGHNT and CDR2 YYREEE (reference sequence). The CDR3 sequence is CASSLADETQYF. The CDR3 bases are TGTGCCAGCAGCTTGGCGGACGAGACCCAGTACTTC.

This clonotype was counted at least ten times. The chain has TRBV3-1 and TRBJ2-4; TRBD2 aligns across 7 bases. CDR1 is LGHDT, CDR2 YNNKEL, per germline (reference sequence). The V segment lost 3 bases and the J segment 8 bases; nucleotides outside the gene matches: 7. The CDR3 contains 14 residues. The CDR3, as DNA: TGTGCCAGCAGCCAGGGAGGGGACGCGGACATTCAGTACTTC. Its translation is CASSQGGDADIQYF.

The rearrangement links TRBV11-3 to TRBJ2-3, with D perhaps TRBD1 or TRBD2 (5 bases each). Trimming left V 3 bases short and J 9 bases short, with 10 bases between. This CDR3 has 12 residues. In germline, CDR1 is SGHNT, CDR2 YENEEA. The CDR3 nucleotides are TGTGCCAGCAGCTTGGGGGAAGGGACGCAGTATTTT. It yields the protein CASSLGEGTQYF.

This sequence joins TRBV27 and TRBJ1-2; no firm D call. Trimming cost V 5 bases and J 2 bases, with 15 bases left between them. The germline V gene has CDR1 MNHEY and CDR2 SMNVEV (reference sequence). This CDR3 spans 15 amino acids. CDR3 DNA: TGTGCCAGCAGTCCTTTCCTCCGGGCGAACTATGGCTACACCTTC. It translates to CASSPFLRANYGYTF.

Note on this clonotype: A read error may produce the germline difference seen at one junction end. The V and J genes are TRBV18 and TRBJ1-2; TRBD1 agrees at 11 bases. The CDR3 spans 16 residues. The germline gives CDR1 KGHSH, CDR2 LQKENI. Written as DNA, the CDR3 is TGTGCCAGTTCACCTCTTGGACAGGGGGCAAACTATGGCTACACCTTC. Amino acids: CASSPLGQGANYGYTF.

The chain combines TRBV7-9 with TRBJ2-1, with D tentatively TRBD1 or TRBD2 (5 bases each). The CDR3 runs to 15 residues. The germline V gene has CDR1 SEHNR and CDR2 FQNEAQ (reference sequence). Trimming shortened V by 2 bases and J by 6 bases, and 14 bases separated the two germline ends. As DNA, the CDR3 is TGTGCCAGCAGCTTAAATCCTGGTGGGGGCAATGAGCAGTTCTTC. This translates into CASSLNPGGGNEQFF.

This clonotype showed up just a few times. The CDR3 sequence: CASSKAGGGGPYEQYF. The CDR3 DNA is TGCGCCAGCAGCAAAGCAGGGGGTGGAGGTCCCTACGAGCAGTACTTC. The chain recombines TRBV4-1 with TRBJ2-7; 7 bases line up with TRBD1. V dropped 5 bases and J dropped 2; count of bases not matched to a gene: 12. This CDR3 region has 16 residues. Germline V lookup: CDR1 MGHRA, CDR2 YSYEKL.

This clonotype was seen a few times. The V and J genes are TRBV9 and TRBJ1-1; D gene uncertain. The CDR3 loop spans 14 amino acids. V lost 0 bases, J lost 2 bases, and 8 bases lay in between. The germline CDR1 and CDR2 sequences are SGDLS and YYNGEE. The CDR3 sequence is CASSVEAGNTEAFF. The CDR3 nucleotides are TGTGCCAGCAGCGTAGAAGCCGGTAACACTGAAGCTTTCTTT.

The chain couples TRBV18 to TRBJ1-5, with TRBD1 matching 8 bases. This CDR3 region has 16 residues. V trimming: 2 bases; J trimming: 2 bases; junction bases outside the gene matches: 5. The germline CDR1 and CDR2 sequences are KGHSH and LQKENI. The CDR3 DNA follows: TGTGCCAGCTCACCAGCAGGGGGCAATGGCAATCAGCCCCAGCATTTT. Protein sequence: CASSPAGGNGNQPQHF.

The chain joins TRBV24-1 to TRBJ1-5; D might be TRBD1 (5 bases). Germline V lookup: CDR1 KGHDR, CDR2 SFDVKD. This CDR3 comprises 18 residues. V gave up 7 bases and J gave up 0 bases, with 21 bases separating them. The CDR3 spells CATRGWTPSLYSNQPQHF. As DNA, the CDR3 is TGTGCCACCAGGGGCTGGACACCATCCCTATATAGCAATCAGCCCCAGCATTTT.

The J gene is TRBJ2-7, the V gene TRBV5-1; perhaps D is TRBD1 or TRBD2 (5 bases each). There are 16 residues in the CDR3. With 0 bases removed from V and 3 bases from J, the gap between germline ends came to 16 bases. Germline lookup yields CDR1 SGHRS and CDR2 YFSETQ. The CDR3 DNA follows: TGCGCCAGCAGCTTGGGGCAGGGAGTGCCGGACTACGAGCAGTACTTC. Its translation: CASSLGQGVPDYEQYF.

This clonotype was seen more than once but under ten times. The chain has TRBV6-5 and TRBJ1-2, with 10 bases that match TRBD1. This CDR3 has 15 amino acids. The germline V gene has CDR1 MNHEY and CDR2 SVGAGI. V lost 2 bases and J lost 4; bases outside the gene matches: 4. This CDR3 is CASSYGTGAIYGYTF. The CDR3 nucleotides are TGTGCCAGCAGTTACGGGACAGGGGCGATCTATGGCTACACCTTC.

V usage is TRBV9 and J usage is TRBJ2-3; tentative D call: TRBD2 (6 bases). The CDR3 runs to 15 residues. Germline V gives CDR1 SGDLS, CDR2 YYNGEE. V was clipped by 5 bases and J by 0 bases, with 13 bases between them. CDR3 DNA sequence: TGTGCCAGCAGTTCTAGCGCATCAAGCACAGATACGCAGTATTTT. It yields the protein CASSSSASSTDTQYF.

This clonotype came up many times. The V gene is TRBV25-1, the J gene TRBJ2-7, with 7 bases identical to TRBD1. The CDR3 is 15 amino acids. Germline CDR1 and CDR2: MGHDK and SYGVNS. Losses at the gene ends were 4 bases for V and 6 bases for J; bases not matched to a gene: 12. CDR3 protein: CASSVLSDRASEQYF. CDR3 nucleotides: TGTGCCAGCAGTGTCCTGTCAGACAGGGCATCCGAGCAGTACTTC.

This clonotype was observed a few times. This chain connects TRBV5-1 to TRBJ2-2, with 8 bases lining up with TRBD2. The germline gives CDR1 SGHRS, CDR2 YFSETQ. This CDR3 is built from 16 residues. V lost 2 bases, J lost 0 bases, and 3 bases stayed unmatched. CDR3 in amino acids: CASSFGLAANTGELFF. The CDR3, as DNA: TGCGCCAGCAGCTTTGGACTAGCAGCGAACACCGGGGAGCTGTTTTTT.